The 20 T cell receptor beta chains below all came from one sample that was sequenced in a study of blood T cell repertoires in COVID-19. The table came from immunoSEQ multiplex PCR; TCRdb's copy has only in-frame clones and leaves some out. The profile shows about 140,000 clones, approximately 78% of them singletons. Sequenced: peripheral blood. These receptors were obtained from a woman older than 75 with acute or convalescent COVID-19.

The J gene is TRBJ2-1, the V gene TRBV10-2, with 15 bases that match TRBD2. The CDR3 covers 14 residues. The germline V gene encodes CDR1 WSHSY and CDR2 SAAADI. The ends lost 10 bases at V and 10 bases at J; junction bases unmatched: 8. CDR3 sequence: CATSWTSGRGEQFF. In nucleotides, the CDR3 is TGCGCCACTTCCTGGACTAGCGGGAGGGGGGAGCAGTTCTTC.

In its sample, this clone was seen once. The rearrangement joins TRBV11-2 to TRBJ2-7; 7 positions match TRBD2. Germline values: CDR1 SGHAT, CDR2 FQNNGV. The CDR3 is 13 residues long. The J segment lost 7 bases and the V segment lost 5 bases, leaving 8 bases of the junction unmatched. The DNA of the CDR3 is TGTGCCAGCAGCCAAAGTCTGGGAGGGGAGCAGTACTTC. This codes for CASSQSLGGEQYF.

To note about this clone: A junction boundary mismatches the germline segment, possibly from a read error. This CDR3 reads CASRGKRQSF. CDR3 nucleotide sequence: TGTGCCAGCAGGGGGAAGAGACAGTCCTTC. V usage is TRBV2 and J usage is TRBJ1-2; possibly TRBD1 for D (5 bases). The CDR3 consists of 10 residues. Germline V gene sequence: CDR1 SNHLY, CDR2 FYNNEI.

V is TRBV28 and J is TRBJ2-5, with D hard to call. Between the trimmed V and J ends, which lost 2 bases and 3 bases, there was a span of 7 bases. The CDR3 runs to 13 residues. Germline V gene sequence: CDR1 MDHEN, CDR2 SYDVKM. For the CDR3, the DNA is TGTGCCAGCAGTTTAATTCTAGAAGAGACCCAGTACTTC. This translates into CASSLILEETQYF.

This sequence joins TRBV29-1 and TRBJ2-7; tentatively, D is TRBD1 (6 bases). CDR3 size: 12 residues. Germline V CDR1 and CDR2: SQVTM, ANQGSEA. Trimming left V 8 bases short and J 3 bases short, with 14 bases between. CDR3 sequence reads: CSTADSNYEQYF. CDR3 in DNA: TGCAGCACAGCGGACAGTAACTACGAGCAGTACTTC.

This rearrangement joins TRBV5-1 to TRBJ2-5; weak D call: TRBD2 (6 bases). V was clipped by 0 bases and J by 7 bases, with 10 bases between them. The germline V gene has CDR1 SGHRS and CDR2 YFSETQ. This CDR3 contains 13 residues. The CDR3 nucleotides read TGCGCCAGCAGCTTGGACCCGGAGGGGACCCAGTACTTC. It specifies CASSLDPEGTQYF.

The J gene is TRBJ1-2, the V gene TRBV9; 7 positions match TRBD1. This CDR3 is built from 19 residues. Germline V gene sequence: CDR1 SGDLS, CDR2 YYNGEE. V gave up 3 bases and J gave up 4 bases; unmatched junction bases: 21. CDR3 protein: CASSARGTRQGSGFYGYTF. CDR3 bases: TGTGCCAGCAGCGCCCGGGGGACCAGACAGGGTTCGGGGTTCTATGGCTACACCTTC.

The rearrangement joins TRBV20-1 to TRBJ1-2; D is possibly TRBD1 (5 bases). The CDR3 is made up of 11 amino acids. Germline V lookup: CDR1 DFQATT, CDR2 SNEGSKA (reference sequence). In DNA form, the CDR3 reads TGCGGGGGGGAGTTGGGCTATGGCTACACCTTC. Its translation is CGGELGYGYTF.

The chain is built from TRBV15 and TRBJ1-1; D is possibly TRBD1 (6 bases). The CDR3 is made up of 14 amino acids. Germline CDR1 and CDR2: LNHNV and YYDKDF (reference sequence). V was cut by 3 bases and J by 4 bases, with 12 bases left in between. This CDR3 reads CATSSEGHFTEAFF. CDR3 bases: TGTGCCACCAGCAGCGAGGGACACTTCACTGAAGCTTTCTTT.

The chain couples TRBV5-1 to TRBJ2-2; the D is unclear. Trimming removed 2 bases from V and 0 bases from J, with 8 bases in between. The CDR3 sequence is 15 residues long. The germline CDR1 and CDR2 sequences are SGHRS and YFSETQ. The CDR3 DNA reads TGCGCCAGCAGCTTCACAGCCGCGAACACCGGGGAGCTGTTTTTT. It is translated as CASSFTAANTGELFF.

The table lists this clone with a few counts. The V call is TRBV20-1, the J call TRBJ1-1; no definite D call. V was shortened by 3 bases and J by 10 bases, with 15 bases between the two germline ends. The CDR3 has 12 residues. Germline CDR1 is DFQATT and CDR2 is SNEGSKA (reference sequence). DNA of the CDR3: TGCAGTGCTAGTGGAAGGCCCCTAGGAGCTTTCTTT. Encoded protein: CSASGRPLGAFF.

This chain links TRBV4-1 with TRBJ1-3; perhaps TRBD1 as D (6 bases). V was trimmed by 0 bases and J by 4 bases, leaving 10 bases between them. The CDR3 length is 15 residues. Per the germline V gene, CDR1 is MGHRA and CDR2 is YSYEKL. CDR3 sequence (DNA): TGCGCCAGCAGCCAAGAATGGGGGCGCGGAAACACCATATATTTT. It translates to CASSQEWGRGNTIYF.

CDR3 coding DNA: TGTGCCAGCAGTTCACTAGGGCCGACCTACAATGAGCAGTTCTTC. This sequence encodes CASSSLGPTYNEQFF. The chain carries TRBV27 and TRBJ2-1; tentatively, D is TRBD2 (5 bases). Trimming removed 4 bases from V and 2 bases from J, with 12 bases in between. Germline V lookup: CDR1 MNHEY, CDR2 SMNVEV (reference sequence). The CDR3 sequence is 15 residues long.

This chain links TRBV24-1 with TRBJ2-5, with 16 positions matching TRBD2. The CDR3 is made up of 18 amino acids. Germline V lookup: CDR1 KGHDR, CDR2 SFDVKD. Trimming took 7 bases from V and 5 from J; bases not matched to a gene: 12. This CDR3 is CATRKSGTSGRGVETQYF. The CDR3 DNA is TGTGCCACCAGAAAATCCGGGACTAGCGGGAGGGGGGTGGAGACCCAGTACTTC.

V is TRBV28 and J is TRBJ2-3; D is possibly TRBD2 (5 bases). The germline CDR1 and CDR2 sequences are MDHEN and SYDVKM. V gave up 5 bases and J gave up 0 bases, with 12 bases separating them. The CDR3 runs to 15 residues. The CDR3 DNA reads as TGTGCCAGCAGTAGACCCGGGATTAGCACAGATACGCAGTATTTT. It codes for CASSRPGISTDTQYF.

This chain uses TRBV7-8 with TRBJ1-1; perhaps TRBD1 as D (5 bases). V was trimmed by 5 bases and J by 2 bases, leaving 18 bases between them. The CDR3 sequence is 16 residues long. In germline, CDR1 is SGHVS, CDR2 FQNEAQ. Written as DNA, the CDR3 is TGTGCCAGCAGCAGCCGCGGGGCAGGTCAAAACACTGAAGCTTTCTTT. Translated: CASSSRGAGQNTEAFF.

The chain links TRBV3-1 (or the pseudogene TRBV3-2) to TRBJ1-6; D gene uncertain. The CDR3 is 14 amino acids. The germline V and J ends were trimmed by 0 bases and 9 bases, with 9 bases remaining between them. Germline V gives CDR1 LGHDT, CDR2 YNNKEL (reference sequence). Here the CDR3 reads CASSQDGGVSPLHF. As DNA, the CDR3 is TGTGCCAGCAGCCAAGATGGCGGAGTTTCACCCCTCCACTTT.

The J gene is TRBJ1-1, the V gene TRBV21-1; the table's D call, TRBD1, has no DNA check behind it. TRBV21-1 is given as a pseudogene. There are 15 residues in the CDR3. For the CDR3, the DNA is TGTGCCAGCAGCAAAGTTGGGCGCATGAACACTGAAGCTTTCTTT. It is translated as CASSKVGRMNTEAFF.

The chain joins TRBV5-1 to TRBJ2-7; no firm D call. With 7 bases removed from V and 5 bases from J, the gap between germline ends came to 16 bases. From germline, CDR1 is SGHRS and CDR2 YFSETQ. The CDR3 is 13 amino acids. Written as DNA, the CDR3 is TGCGCCAGCTCTACGCCTGGGCTTCACGAGCAGTACTTC. Amino acids: CASSTPGLHEQYF. Using reference TRBV5-1 and TRBJ2-7 for the parts outside the CDR3, the full variable domain is KAGVTQTPRYLIKTRGQQVTLSCSPISGHRSVSWYQQTPGQGLQFLFEYFSETQRNKGNFPGRFSGRQFSNSRSEMNVSTLELGDSALYLCASSTPGLHEQYFGPGTRLTVT.

The V and J genes are TRBV7-3 and TRBJ2-2, with D hard to call. This CDR3 spans 15 amino acids. V was trimmed by 5 bases and J by 4 bases, leaving 14 bases between them. Germline CDR1 SGHTA, CDR2 FQGTGA. CDR3 bases: TGTGCCAGCAGCCCAACGCGAGGAATCACCGGGGAGCTGTTTTTT. Its protein is CASSPTRGITGELFF.